One and the same sample provided the 26 T cell receptor beta chains below, sequenced in a study of blood T cell repertoires in COVID-19 (dated by TCRdb to the early 2020s). Library creation used the immunoSEQ multiplex PCR assay. TCRdb re-hosts the immuneACCESS table, in-frame sequences only. Its copies lack some clones; in the studies checked, an unresolved V gene accounts for under half of them, and the cause for the rest is not known. The sample records over 70,000 clones, around 83% of which are singletons. Approximately 7% of the sample comes from the top ten. Sequencing was performed on peripheral blood. The origin of the receptors is a man under 40 with COVID-19, enrolled during active disease.

The J gene is TRBJ1-5, the V gene TRBV6-6; 9 bases line up with TRBD1. Germline CDR1 and CDR2: MNHNY and SVGAGI (reference sequence). The CDR3 contains 16 residues. The ends lost 5 bases at V and 5 bases at J; junction bases unmatched: 10. This CDR3 is CASSSPSDRGYQPQHF. CDR3 DNA: TGTGCCAGCAGTAGCCCGTCGGACAGGGGTTATCAGCCCCAGCATTTT.

The chain carries TRBV19 and TRBJ1-5; D gene ambiguous. Looked up from germline, CDR1 is LNHDA and CDR2 is SQIVND (reference sequence). The V and J ends lost 5 bases and 6 bases respectively, with 17 bases between them. This CDR3 comprises 15 residues. In DNA, the CDR3 is TGTGCCAGTAGTCAACTTGGAGGTGCGGGTCAGCCCCAGCATTTT. Protein product: CASSQLGGAGQPQHF.

The V gene is TRBV5-4, the J gene TRBJ2-2; tentative D call: TRBD2 (6 bases). Per the germline V gene, CDR1 is SGHNT and CDR2 is YYREEE (reference sequence). V lost 10 bases and J 5 bases, leaving 18 bases between the germline ends. CDR3 length: 14 residues. CDR3 region: CAYRVLGGTGELFF. The CDR3, as DNA: TGTGCCTACCGGGTCCTGGGGGGTACCGGGGAGCTGTTTTTT.

The genes are TRBV5-4 and TRBJ2-2; 10 bases map to TRBD2. This CDR3 comprises 17 residues. Germline CDR1 is SGHNT and CDR2 is YYREEE (reference sequence). Trimming took 1 base from V and 4 from J; bases not matched to a gene: 7. CDR3 nucleotide sequence: TGTGCCAGCAGCTTGCTACCACTAGCGGGGTTCACCGGGGAGCTGTTTTTT. It specifies CASSLLPLAGFTGELFF.

V gene TRBV28 combines with J gene TRBJ1-1, with 7 bases matching TRBD1. Germline loops: CDR1 MDHEN, CDR2 SYDVKM. The CDR3 consists of 14 residues. After removal of 6 bases from V and 11 bases from J, the junction contained 15 bases not matched to a gene. CDR3 coding DNA: TGTGCCAGCAGACGACCACATAAGGGGGCAAGGGCTTTCTTT. Its translation: CASRRPHKGARAFF.

The CDR3 reads CASSVDVFRYEQYF. In DNA, the CDR3 is TGTGCCAGCAGCGTAGATGTCTTCCGCTACGAGCAGTACTTC. The chain carries TRBV9 and TRBJ2-7; no clear D gene. CDR1 SGDLS and CDR2 YYNGEE come from the germline V gene. The CDR3 has 14 amino acids. Trimming took 0 bases from V and 3 from J, leaving 10 bases between them. The whole variable domain, remainder taken from reference TRBV9 and TRBJ2-7, is DSGVTQTPKHLITATGQRVTLRCSPRSGDLSVYWYQQSLDQGLQFLIQYYNGEERAKGNILERFSAQQFPDLHSELNLSSLELGDSALYFCASSVDVFRYEQYFGPGTRLTVT.

This chain joins TRBV24-1 and TRBJ2-1, with TRBD1 matching 8 bases. In germline, CDR1 is KGHDR, CDR2 SFDVKD. The CDR3 is made up of 14 amino acids. With V trimmed by 4 bases and J by 11 bases, 9 bases remained unmatched. This CDR3 is CATSESTGVGKQFF. The DNA of the CDR3 is TGTGCCACCAGTGAGTCGACAGGGGTGGGGAAGCAGTTCTTC.

This chain links TRBV5-6 with TRBJ2-7; D not resolved. Trimming cost V 4 bases and J 3 bases, with 14 bases left between them. Germline CDR1 reads SGHDT; CDR2 reads YYEEEE. The CDR3 length is 14 residues. The CDR3 spells CASSPLTALYEQYF. The CDR3, as DNA: TGTGCCAGCAGCCCCCTGACTGCTCTCTACGAGCAGTACTTC.

This chain joins TRBV7-2 and TRBJ2-5; TRBD2 aligns across 7 bases. Per germline, CDR1 SGHTA and CDR2 FQGNSA. Trimming at V came to 1 base and at J to 5 bases, leaving 13 bases not matched to a gene. CDR3 length: 17 residues. The CDR3 DNA reads as TGTGCCAGCAGCTTAGGGGTTGGCGGGAGAGGCGGGGAGACCCAGTACTTC. Translating gives CASSLGVGGRGGETQYF.

This chain links TRBV27 with TRBJ1-4; possible D gene TRBD1, 6 bases. V lost 3 bases, J lost 0 bases, and 8 bases lay in between. CDR3 length equals 15 residues. Germline values: CDR1 MNHEY, CDR2 SMNVEV (reference sequence). CDR3 sequence reads: CASSFSGATNEKLFF. In nucleotides, the CDR3 is TGTGCCAGCAGTTTTTCAGGGGCAACTAATGAAAAACTGTTTTTT.

The rearrangement joins TRBV4-2 to TRBJ1-5, with TRBD1 as a possible D gene (6 bases). Germline V gives CDR1 LGHNA, CDR2 YNFKEQ. Between the trimmed V and J ends, which lost 0 bases and 9 bases, there was a span of 15 bases. The CDR3 extends over 15 amino acids. CDR3 in amino acids: CASSQEGALWAPQHF. The DNA for the CDR3 is TGTGCCAGCAGCCAAGAGGGGGCCCTATGGGCGCCCCAGCATTTT.

This clone was picked up a small number of times. The chain couples TRBV5-1 to TRBJ2-7; 8 bases agree with TRBD2. J was trimmed by 5 bases and V by 5 bases; bases with no gene match: 3. Germline assignment: CDR1 SGHRS and CDR2 YFSETQ. The length of the CDR3 is 12 residues. The CDR3 DNA reads TGCGCCAGCAGTCGGGAGGGGAACGAGCAGTACTTC. Protein sequence: CASSREGNEQYF. The full variable domain, completed using reference TRBV5-1 and TRBJ2-7, is KAGVTQTPRYLIKTRGQQVTLSCSPISGHRSVSWYQQTPGQGLQFLFEYFSETQRNKGNFPGRFSGRQFSNSRSEMNVSTLELGDSALYLCASSREGNEQYFGPGTRLTVT.

The CDR3: CASSAPPGSDEQFF. DNA for the CDR3: TGTGCCAGCAGCGCACCCCCGGGTAGCGATGAGCAGTTCTTC. The gene calls are TRBV9 and TRBJ2-1, with D possibly matching TRBD2 (5 bases). V lost 3 bases to trimming and J lost 8 bases, with 15 bases between them. The germline CDR1 and CDR2 sequences are SGDLS and YYNGEE. The CDR3 is 14 amino acids.

The chain carries TRBV5-4 and TRBJ2-7; TRBD1 agrees at 8 bases. CDR3 size: 13 residues. With V trimmed by 4 bases and J by 2 bases, 2 bases remained unmatched. CDR1 SGHNT and CDR2 YYREEE come from the germline V gene (reference sequence). The CDR3 loop is CASSQGAAYEQYF. The CDR3 coding sequence is TGTGCCAGCAGCCAGGGGGCGGCCTACGAGCAGTACTTC.

The J gene is TRBJ1-4, the V gene TRBV19; a possible D gene is TRBD1 (6 bases). V lost 5 bases, J lost 4 bases, and 14 bases lay in between. Germline-derived CDR1 and CDR2 are LNHDA and SQIVND (reference sequence). The CDR3 covers 15 residues. Here the CDR3 reads CASSARQAGNEKLFF. CDR3 coding DNA: TGTGCCAGTAGTGCCCGACAGGCGGGTAATGAAAAACTGTTTTTT.

The rearrangement uses TRBV11-2 and TRBJ1-2, with 11 bases lining up with TRBD1. Per germline, CDR1 SGHAT and CDR2 FQNNGV. The CDR3 runs to 16 residues. Unmatched junction bases numbered 8, after V lost 3 bases and J lost 5 bases. The CDR3 coding sequence is TGTGCCAGCAGCTTGAGGCTTGGGACAGGGGGTTATGGCTACACCTTC. Encoded protein: CASSLRLGTGGYGYTF.

This clone was seen a single time. The rearrangement uses TRBV11-3 and TRBJ2-1, with 9 bases aligning to TRBD2. The CDR3 extends over 15 amino acids. Germline V lookup: CDR1 SGHNT, CDR2 YENEEA. J lost 4 bases, V lost 5 bases, and 6 bases had no gene match. CDR3 in amino acids: CASSPRTSAYNEQFF. The CDR3 DNA reads TGTGCCAGCAGCCCGAGGACTAGCGCTTACAATGAGCAGTTCTTC. Combining the CDR3 with reference TRBV11-3 and TRBJ2-1 gives the whole variable domain EAGVVQSPRYKIIEKKQPVAFWCNPISGHNTLYWYLQNLGQGPELLIRYENEEAVDDSQLPKDRFSAERLKGVDSTLKIQPAELGDSAVYLCASSPRTSAYNEQFFGPGTRLTVL.

The chain couples TRBV6-5 to TRBJ1-6; D is uncertain. The ends were cut back, 0 bases at V and 8 bases at J, with 11 bases in the middle. The germline V gene has CDR1 MNHEY and CDR2 SVGAGI. The CDR3 length is 15 residues. The CDR3 is CASSYSRQYHSPLHF. CDR3 in DNA: TGTGCCAGCAGTTACTCGAGGCAATACCATTCACCCCTCCACTTT.

The chain uses TRBV28 and TRBJ1-1; D is uncertain. The V end was cut by 4 bases, the J end by 10 bases, with 13 bases between. The CDR3 is 12 residues long. Germline CDR1 is MDHEN and CDR2 is SYDVKM. The CDR3 DNA reads TGTGCCAGCAGTTCGCCCAGGCTCCCAGCTTTCTTT. Amino acid sequence: CASSSPRLPAFF.

The chain links TRBV28 to TRBJ1-2, with 7 bases lining up with TRBD1. The V gene's germline CDR1 is MDHEN and CDR2 SYDVKM. The ends lost 6 bases at V and 2 bases at J; junction bases unmatched: 3. The CDR3 runs to 13 residues. The CDR3 DNA reads as TGTGCCAGCAGCCGACAGGGAAACTATGGCTACACCTTC. It encodes CASSRQGNYGYTF.

This clone was seen only a few times. Within the sample, other DNA sequences also encode this same CDR3. The V call is TRBV30, the J call TRBJ1-3; D call uncertain. The V end was cut by 2 bases, the J end by 0 bases, with 5 bases between. CDR1 is GTSNPN and CDR2 is SVGIG in the germline V gene (reference sequence). The CDR3 is 13 amino acids. This chain's CDR3 is CAWSRDSGNTIYF. The CDR3 nucleotides read TGTGCCTGGAGTCGGGACTCTGGAAACACCATATATTTT.

The chain couples TRBV9 to TRBJ2-1, with D possibly TRBD2 on 5 matching bases. This CDR3 region has 15 residues. Trimming took 4 bases from V and 2 from J, leaving 13 bases between them. The germline gives CDR1 SGDLS, CDR2 YYNGEE. CDR3 coding DNA: TGTGCCAGCAGCCTTCAGGCGGGCGCCTACAATGAGCAGTTCTTC. It translates to CASSLQAGAYNEQFF.

The chain recombines TRBV10-2 with TRBJ2-1; 11 nucleotides match TRBD2. Germline-derived CDR1 and CDR2 are WSHSY and SAAADI. J was trimmed by 0 bases and V by 6 bases; bases with no gene match: 4. The CDR3 is 16 amino acids. CDR3 residues: CASRGTSGSSYNEQFF. The CDR3 DNA follows: TGCGCCAGCAGAGGGACTAGCGGAAGCTCCTACAATGAGCAGTTCTTC.

The chain has TRBV5-8 and TRBJ1-1; 7 bases are shared with TRBD1. The V gene's germline CDR1 is SGHTS and CDR2 YDEGEE. V was clipped by 4 bases and J by 1 base; unmatched bases: 4. The CDR3 is made up of 14 amino acids. CDR3 nucleotides: TGTGCCAGCAGCCTGGACAGGAAGAACACTGAAGCTTTCTTT. This translates into CASSLDRKNTEAFF.

The V and J genes are TRBV9 and TRBJ1-3; a possible D gene is TRBD1 (6 bases). The CDR3 contains 16 residues. Germline lookup yields CDR1 SGDLS and CDR2 YYNGEE. The germline V and J ends were trimmed by 4 bases and 2 bases, with 16 bases remaining between them. CDR3 residues: CASSPSTGFTGNTIYF. The CDR3 region has the DNA TGTGCCAGCAGCCCCAGTACAGGGTTCACTGGAAACACCATATATTTT.

The chain joins TRBV7-9 to TRBJ2-5; D remains unclear. This CDR3 has 12 amino acids. Trimming removed 5 bases from V and 0 bases from J, with 4 bases in between. Germline V gene sequence: CDR1 SEHNR, CDR2 FQNEAQ (reference sequence). CDR3 DNA: TGTGCCAGCAGCCTGTACCAAGAGACCCAGTACTTC. Encoded protein: CASSLYQETQYF.